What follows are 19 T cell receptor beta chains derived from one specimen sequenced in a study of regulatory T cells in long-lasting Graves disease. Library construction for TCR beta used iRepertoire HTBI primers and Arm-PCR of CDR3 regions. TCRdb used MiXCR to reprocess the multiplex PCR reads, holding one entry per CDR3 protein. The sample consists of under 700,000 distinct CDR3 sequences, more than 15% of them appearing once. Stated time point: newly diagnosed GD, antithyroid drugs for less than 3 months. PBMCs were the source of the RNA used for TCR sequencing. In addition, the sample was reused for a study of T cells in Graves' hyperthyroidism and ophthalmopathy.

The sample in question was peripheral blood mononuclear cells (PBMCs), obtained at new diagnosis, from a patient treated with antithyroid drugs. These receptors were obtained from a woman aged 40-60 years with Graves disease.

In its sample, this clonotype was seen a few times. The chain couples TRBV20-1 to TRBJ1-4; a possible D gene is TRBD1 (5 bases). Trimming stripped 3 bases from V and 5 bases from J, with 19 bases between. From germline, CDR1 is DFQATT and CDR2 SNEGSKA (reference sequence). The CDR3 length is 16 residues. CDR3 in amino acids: CSASARVDGLNEKLFF. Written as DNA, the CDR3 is TGCAGTGCTAGTGCCAGGGTAGATGGTCTAAATGAAAAACTGTTTTTT.

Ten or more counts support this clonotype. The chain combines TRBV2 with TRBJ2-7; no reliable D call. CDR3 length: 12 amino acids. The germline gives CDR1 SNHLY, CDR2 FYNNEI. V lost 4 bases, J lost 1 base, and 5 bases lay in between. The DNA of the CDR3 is TGTGCCAGCAGTGTACAGTCCTACGAGCAGTACTTC. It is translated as CASSVQSYEQYF.

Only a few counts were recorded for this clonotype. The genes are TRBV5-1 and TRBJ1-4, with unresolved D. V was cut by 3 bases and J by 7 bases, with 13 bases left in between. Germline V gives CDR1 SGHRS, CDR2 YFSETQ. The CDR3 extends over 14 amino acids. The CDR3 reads CASSSGLEGEKLFF. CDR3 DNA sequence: TGCGCCAGCAGCTCGGGATTAGAAGGTGAAAAACTGTTTTTT.

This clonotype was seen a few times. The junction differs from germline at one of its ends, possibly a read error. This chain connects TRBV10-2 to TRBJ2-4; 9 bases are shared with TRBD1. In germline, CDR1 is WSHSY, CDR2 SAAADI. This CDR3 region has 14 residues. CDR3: CASSDPGQGNIQCF. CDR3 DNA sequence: TGCGCCAGCAGTGATCCTGGACAGGGGAACATTCAGTGCTTC.

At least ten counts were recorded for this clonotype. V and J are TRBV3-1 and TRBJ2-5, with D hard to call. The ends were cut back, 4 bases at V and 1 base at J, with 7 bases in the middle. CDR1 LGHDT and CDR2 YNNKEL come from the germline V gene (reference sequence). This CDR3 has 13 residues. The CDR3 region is CASSPKVQETQYF. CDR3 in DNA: TGTGCCAGCAGCCCCAAAGTCCAAGAGACCCAGTACTTC.

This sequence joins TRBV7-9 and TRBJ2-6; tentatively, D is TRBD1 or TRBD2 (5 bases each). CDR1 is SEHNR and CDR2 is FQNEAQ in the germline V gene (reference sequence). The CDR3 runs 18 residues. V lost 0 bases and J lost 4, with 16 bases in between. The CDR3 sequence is CASSLAELRGSGANVLTF. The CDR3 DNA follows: TGTGCCAGCAGCTTAGCGGAATTGAGGGGATCCGGGGCCAACGTCCTGACTTTC.

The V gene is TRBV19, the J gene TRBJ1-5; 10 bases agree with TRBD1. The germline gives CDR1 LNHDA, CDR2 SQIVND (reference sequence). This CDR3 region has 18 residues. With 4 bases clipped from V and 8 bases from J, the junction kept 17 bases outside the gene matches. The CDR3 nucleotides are TGTGCCAGTAGTACTCAAGGGGGACAGGGGCGACCCTGGAAGCCCCAGCATTTT. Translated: CASSTQGGQGRPWKPQHF. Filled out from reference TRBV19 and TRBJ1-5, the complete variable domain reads DGGITQSPKYLFRKEGQNVTLSCEQNLNHDAMYWYRQDPGQGLRLIYYSQIVNDFQKGDIAEGYSVSREKKESFPLTVTSAQKNPTAFYLCASSTQGGQGRPWKPQHFGDGTRLSIL.

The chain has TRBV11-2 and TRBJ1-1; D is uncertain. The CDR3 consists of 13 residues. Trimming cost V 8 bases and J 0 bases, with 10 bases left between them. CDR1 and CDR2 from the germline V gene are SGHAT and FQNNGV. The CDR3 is CASARSMNTEAFF. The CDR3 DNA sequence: TGTGCCAGCGCACGGAGCATGAACACTGAAGCTTTCTTT.

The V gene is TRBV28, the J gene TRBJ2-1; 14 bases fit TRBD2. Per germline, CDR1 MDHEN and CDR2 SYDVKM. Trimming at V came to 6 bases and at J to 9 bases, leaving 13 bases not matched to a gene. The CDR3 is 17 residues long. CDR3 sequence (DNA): TGTGCCAGCAGGGGGACCGGGACTAGCGGGGGTGGTGTTGAGCAGTTCTTC. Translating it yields CASRGTGTSGGGVEQFF.

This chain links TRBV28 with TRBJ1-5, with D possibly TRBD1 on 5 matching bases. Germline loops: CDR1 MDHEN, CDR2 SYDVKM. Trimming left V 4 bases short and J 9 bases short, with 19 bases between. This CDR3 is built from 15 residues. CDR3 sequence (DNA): TGTGCCAGCAGTTCCCCAGTCGGGGGGAGGGTGCCCCAGCATTTT. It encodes CASSSPVGGRVPQHF.

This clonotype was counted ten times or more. The CDR3 DNA follows: TGTGCCAGCAGAGATACTAGCGGCCCCTACGAGCAGTACTTC. Its translation is CASRDTSGPYEQYF. The chain couples TRBV3-1 to TRBJ2-7; 8 bases are a match to TRBD2. Germline V gene sequence: CDR1 LGHDT, CDR2 YNNKEL (reference sequence). V was pared by 6 bases and J by 2 bases, with 6 bases of the junction left unmatched. The length of the CDR3 is 14 residues.

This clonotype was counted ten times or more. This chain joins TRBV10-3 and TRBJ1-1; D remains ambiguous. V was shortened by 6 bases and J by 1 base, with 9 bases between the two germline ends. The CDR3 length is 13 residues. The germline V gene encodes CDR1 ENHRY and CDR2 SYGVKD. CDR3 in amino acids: CAIRETANTEAFF. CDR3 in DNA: TGTGCCATCAGAGAGACGGCGAACACTGAAGCTTTCTTT.

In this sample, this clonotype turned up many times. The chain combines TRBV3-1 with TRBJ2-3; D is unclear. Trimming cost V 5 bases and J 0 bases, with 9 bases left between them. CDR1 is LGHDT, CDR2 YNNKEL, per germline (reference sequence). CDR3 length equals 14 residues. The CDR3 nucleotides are TGTGCCAGCAGCACTACCATGAGCACAGATACGCAGTATTTT. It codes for CASSTTMSTDTQYF.

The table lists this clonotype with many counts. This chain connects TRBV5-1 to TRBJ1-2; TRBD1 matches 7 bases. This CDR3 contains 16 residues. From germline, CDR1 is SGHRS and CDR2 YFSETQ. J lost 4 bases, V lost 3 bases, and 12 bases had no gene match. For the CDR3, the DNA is TGCGCCAGCAGCTCCGTTACAGGGGATATCTTCTATGGCTACACCTTC. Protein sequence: CASSSVTGDIFYGYTF.

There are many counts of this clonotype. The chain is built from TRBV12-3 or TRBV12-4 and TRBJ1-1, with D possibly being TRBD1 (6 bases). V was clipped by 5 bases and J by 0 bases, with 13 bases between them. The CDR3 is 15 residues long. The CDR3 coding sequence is TGTGCCAGCAGTCAACAACAGGGTATGAACACTGAAGCTTTCTTT. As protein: CASSQQQGMNTEAFF.

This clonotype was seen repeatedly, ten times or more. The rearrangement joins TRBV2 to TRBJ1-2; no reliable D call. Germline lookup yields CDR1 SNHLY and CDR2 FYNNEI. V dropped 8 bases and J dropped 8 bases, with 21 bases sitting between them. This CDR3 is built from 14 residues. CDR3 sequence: CASQLRSEVAGYTF. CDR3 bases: TGTGCCAGCCAACTACGTTCGGAGGTCGCCGGCTACACCTTC. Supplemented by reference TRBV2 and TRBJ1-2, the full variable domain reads EPEVTQTPSHQVTQMGQEVILRCVPISNHLYFYWYRQILGQKVEFLVSFYNNEISEKSEIFDDQFSVERPDGSNFTLKIRSTKLEDSAMYFCASQLRSEVAGYTFGSGTRLTVV.

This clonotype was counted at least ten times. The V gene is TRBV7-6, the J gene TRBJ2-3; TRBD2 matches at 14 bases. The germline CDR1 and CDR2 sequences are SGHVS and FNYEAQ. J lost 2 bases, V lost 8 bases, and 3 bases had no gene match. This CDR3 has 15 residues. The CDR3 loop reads CASGTSGGLTDTQYF. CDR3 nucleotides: TGTGCCAGCGGGACTAGCGGGGGCCTCACAGATACGCAGTATTTT.

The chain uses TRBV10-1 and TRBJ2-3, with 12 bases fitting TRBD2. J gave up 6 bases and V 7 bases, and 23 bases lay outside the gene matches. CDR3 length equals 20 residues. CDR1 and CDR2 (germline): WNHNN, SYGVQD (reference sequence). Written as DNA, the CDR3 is TGCGCCAGCACCGAGTCAGACCTGAGACTAGCGGGGGAGTCGGGGGATACGCAGTATTTT. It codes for CASTESDLRLAGESGDTQYF.

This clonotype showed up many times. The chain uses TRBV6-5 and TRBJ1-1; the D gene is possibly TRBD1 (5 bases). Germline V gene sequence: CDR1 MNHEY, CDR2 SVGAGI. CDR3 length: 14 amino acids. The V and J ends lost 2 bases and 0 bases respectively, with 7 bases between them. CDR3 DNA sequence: TGTGCCAGCAGTTACGAGGGGTTGAACACTGAAGCTTTCTTT. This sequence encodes CASSYEGLNTEAFF.